The present entry profiles one TCR beta chain with its context. No antigen is known for it. Germline assignment: CDR1 GTSNPN and CDR2 SVGIG (reference sequence). The CDR3 totals 17 residues. The V gene end was trimmed by 1 base and the J gene end by 5 bases; junction bases not matched to a gene: 9. This sample was taken from a study of T cells in Graves' hyperthyroidism and ophthalmopathy. About the research overall: Peripheral blood was secured at the point of initial diagnosis, before any treatment.

The patients, who ranged from 18 to 65 in age, presented with newly diagnosed hyperthyroidism lasting under 2 months. PBMCs were obtained from roughly 10 ml fresh peripheral blood. Study observations and caveats: Most clonotypes expanded in the thyroid (above 0.001) were also present in blood.

The TCR beta CDR3 regions underwent amplification using RNA transcripts as the source. With the HTBI primer set, the TCR CDR3 went through a first round of RT-PCR. A single record per CDR3 protein comes from TCRdb applying MiXCR to the multiplex PCR reads. The sample includes some 760,000 distinct CDR3 sequences, around 13% seen only once; the top ten take about a tenth. The material sequenced was blood. This clonotype was sampled from a woman aged 18-29 years with Graves' hyperthyroidism. The V and J genes are TRBV30 and TRBJ2-5; 14 nucleotides line up with TRBD2. CDR3 sequence (DNA): TGTGCCTGGAGTGGTGTGGGACTAGCGGGAGAAGGGGAGACCCAGTACTTC. This gives the protein CAWSGVGLAGEGETQYF.